This is a list of T cell receptor beta chains from one sample in a study of blood T cell repertoires in COVID-19. Some clones are missing from TCRdb's copy, which holds only in-frame ones; the method was immunoSEQ multiplex PCR. This table holds around 68,000 clones, roughly 87% found once. The sample comprised peripheral blood. These receptors originate from a man of 80 years or more with acute or convalescent COVID-19. CDR3s include the opening cysteine and the closing phenylalanine or tryptophan.

V: TRBV10-1
J: TRBJ2-7
CDR3: CASSAAGAPYEQYF

V: TRBV15
J: TRBJ2-1
CDR3: CATSRDRLAGGGDEQFF

V: TRBV7-9
J: TRBJ2-3
CDR3: CASSPDSITDTQYF

V: TRBV11-3
J: TRBJ2-7
CDR3: CASSFNEQYF

V: TRBV24-1
J: TRBJ1-5
CDR3: CATSDSGGQPQHF

V: TRBV6-6
J: TRBJ2-7
CDR3: CASSDRLPPYEQYF

V: TRBV27
J: TRBJ2-7
CDR3: CASSYDRRTYEQYF

V: TRBV30
J: TRBJ1-1
CDR3: CAWSRTGGVRTEAFF

V: TRBV24-1
J: TRBJ2-3
CDR3: CATSDSASRDTQYF

V: TRBV21-1
J: TRBJ1-2
CDR3: CASSTGTGGRGYTF

V: TRBV9
J: TRBJ2-7
CDR3: CASSQGQGASYEQYF

V: TRBV7-2
J: TRBJ1-2
CDR3: CASSLVENYGYTF

V: TRBV5-8
J: TRBJ2-5
CDR3: CASSLDGLAAGETQYF

V: TRBV7-9
J: TRBJ2-5
CDR3: CASSPHSQGGETQYF

V: TRBV19
J: TRBJ1-1
CDR3: CASSRGVAFF

V: TRBV12-5
J: TRBJ1-1
CDR3: CASGSWTSNTEAFF

V: TRBV3-1/TRBV3-2
J: TRBJ2-1
CDR3: CASSQAVTEQFF

V: TRBV21-1
J: TRBJ1-6
CDR3: CASSKGRRGTYNSPLHF

V: TRBV19
J: TRBJ2-3
CDR3: CASSIYSLAGVTDTQYF

V: TRBV3-1/TRBV3-2
J: TRBJ2-2
CDR3: CASSQGGGGSTGELFF

V: TRBV4-3
J: TRBJ2-2
CDR3: CASSQILAGVSGELFF

V: TRBV6-5
J: TRBJ1-2
CDR3: CASSYSAGRNYGYTF

V: TRBV30
J: TRBJ2-7
CDR3: CAWDRQGALFRGPYEQYF

V: TRBV7-2
J: TRBJ2-7
CDR3: CASSLWTGGVYEQYF

V: TRBV28
J: TRBJ2-1
CDR3: CASSSPAPGFHNEQFF

V: TRBV14
J: TRBJ2-7
CDR3: CASSQGTRWQQYF

V: TRBV7-2
J: TRBJ1-2
CDR3: CASSFGTGEYGYTF

V: TRBV19
J: TRBJ2-3
CDR3: CASSIDRVEGKGASTDTQYF

V: TRBV6-5
J: TRBJ2-7
CDR3: CASSLSRLAGGEQYF

V: TRBV7-8
J: TRBJ2-7
CDR3: CASSLREGSYEQYF

V: TRBV7-9
J: TRBJ1-1
CDR3: CASSSDRMNTEAFF

V: TRBV30
J: TRBJ2-1
CDR3: CACQAEGYNEQFF

V: TRBV11-3
J: TRBJ2-6
CDR3: CASTPSGIGSGANVLTF